This T cell receptor (beta chain) comes out of a study of naive and memory T cell subsets. The library had UMIs added by 3' ligation of an oligonucleotide to TCR cDNA. Amplification of ligated cDNA took four PCR rounds with SP2 and nested alpha and beta constant primers. TCRdb ran MiXCR on the 5' RACE reads and lists one entry per CDR3 protein. This table has tens of thousands of distinct CDR3 sequences, 7.2% appearing once. This CDR3 spans 12 amino acids. V lost 1 base and J lost 9, with 10 bases in between. The germline gives CDR1 DFQATT, CDR2 SNEGSKA (reference sequence). This clonotype has more than one count but fewer than ten.

The receptor's source is a male donor in good health. The chain joins TRBV20-1 to TRBJ2-1, with a weak D call TRBD2 (6 bases). The CDR3 sequence is CSARGLAPEQFF. Here the CDR3 DNA reads TGCAGTGCTAGAGGGCTAGCGCCTGAGCAGTTCTTC.